This T cell receptor beta chain was recorded in a study of PD-1 blockade in classical Hodgkin lymphoma. Findings and caveats of the study: Whoever responded completely had baseline diversity much like that seen in newly diagnosed patients.

This clone was counted once. What it binds is not known. The assay was immunoSEQ multiplex PCR, and TCRdb's table has in-frame clones only and misses some. The sample has 50,000 to 65,000 clones, more than 70% seen once; the top ten hold under 6%. In germline, CDR1 is SGHRS, CDR2 YFSETQ. The CDR3 totals 13 residues. Trimming pared 5 bases from V and 7 bases from J, leaving 16 bases between. Autologous stem cell transplantation was followed by relapse in every patient, and brentuximab vedotin exposure varied. Classification of best responses gave complete response, partial response or progressive disease.

The V gene is TRBV5-1, the J gene TRBJ2-7; tentatively, D is TRBD2 (5 bases). The sample in question was peripheral blood mononuclear cells (PBMCs), obtained before the second cycle of nivolumab. The clonotype comes from a human donor with classical Hodgkin lymphoma. The CDR3 DNA reads as TGCGCCAGCAGTTCCCGGGGATCTCGGGAGCAGTACTTC. Translating gives CASSSRGSREQYF.